This note documents a single T cell receptor (beta chain) sequence. The antigen is unknown. Collection occurred without any documented infections or immune events in donors. The source of the sample is a study of identifying expanded T cells in peripheral blood. Study results and caveats: About 1.3 clones differed between technical replicates, versus about 17 and 20 over time.

Measured with immunoSEQ multiplex PCR; TCRdb has only the in-frame clones, and not every one. The repertoire holds more than 85,000 clones, approximately 90% seen once, with roughly 13% in the top ten. Source material: blood. The source of this sequence is a person aged 18 to 70 in good health.

The CDR3 sequence is CASSSSSSYNEQFF. The CDR3 DNA reads TGTGCCAGCAGCTCCTCGAGCTCCTACAATGAGCAGTTCTTC. The genes are TRBV11-2 and TRBJ2-1; D unresolved. Germline assignment: CDR1 SGHAT and CDR2 FQNNGV. Trimming shortened V by 4 bases and J by 0 bases, and 7 bases separated the two germline ends. The CDR3 sequence is 14 residues long.